The TCR beta chain under discussion was sequenced for a study of high-grade serous ovarian cancer treatment subgroups. Study-wide context: Mean per sample: approximately 13,000 reads, just under 7,500 unique TCR beta rearrangements.

Comments on this clone: No antigen is known for it.

Tumor tissue was taken before any definitive surgery or chemotherapy was given. Clones were sequenced by immunoSEQ multiplex PCR, and TCRdb holds only the in-frame ones, with some missing. The table includes 35,000 to 45,000 clones, around 80% detected once. Study-wide points: TCR clonal relatedness correlated positively with neoantigen level. Repertoire similarity ranged about 0.095 to 0.8 between tumors of one patient.

This CDR3 spans 15 amino acids. Germline V gives CDR1 MDHEN, CDR2 SYDVKM. V was clipped by 3 bases and J by 6 bases; unmatched bases: 7. This clonotype was sampled from a human donor with high-grade serous ovarian cancer. The chain is built from TRBV28 and TRBJ2-1; 8 bases match TRBD1. What was sequenced was tumor tissue. The CDR3 nucleotides read TGTGCCAGCAGTTTTGAGGGACAGGCGACCAATGAGCAGTTCTTC. Its protein product is CASSFEGQATNEQFF. The entire variable domain, with the rest obtained from reference TRBV28 and TRBJ2-1, is as follows: DVKVTQSSRYLVKRTGEKVFLECVQDMDHENMFWYRQDPGLGLRLIYFSYDVKMKEKGDIPEGYSVSREKKERFSLILESASTNQTSMYLCASSFEGQATNEQFFGPGTRLTVL.